Listed below are T cell receptor beta chains from one sample, sequenced in a study of T cells in Graves' hyperthyroidism and ophthalmopathy. TCRdb re-derived calls from the multiplex PCR reads in MiXCR, one entry per CDR3 protein. The repertoire includes about 250,000 distinct CDR3 sequences, approximately 24% of them detected once, and 35% sits in the top ten. Input material: blood. The receptors were gathered from a woman aged 35 to 49 with Graves' ophthalmopathy. Each CDR3 is given with its conserved first and last residue. A D gene is named only where the DNA matches it firmly. Size is omitted from some rows. Given values are once, few, many or a class for expanded clones.

TRBV5-1	-	-	TRBJ2-5	CASSLGVREGAQYF	TGCGCCAGCAGCTTGGGCGTGCGTGAGGGGGCCCAGTACTTC
TRBV6-5	-	-	TRBJ1-2	CASSTRHGGDYGYTF	TGTGCCAGCAGTACGCGACACGGAGGGGACTATGGCTACACCTTC
TRBV19	many	TRBD1	TRBJ1-1	CASSSRGGINTEAFF	TGTGCCAGTAGCTCCCGAGGGGGCATAAACACTGAAGCTTTCTTT
TRBV30	many	-	TRBJ2-4	CAWSALTNIQYF	TGTGCCTGGAGCGCATTAACAAACATTCAGTACTTC
TRBV5-1	-	TRBD1	TRBJ2-5	CASSLWDREETQYF	TGCGCCAGCAGCTTATGGGACAGAGAAGAGACCCAGTACTTC
TRBV11-1	many	TRBD1	TRBJ1-5	CASSLVLGQGRSQPQHF	TGTGCCAGCAGCTTAGTGCTCGGACAGGGGAGAAGTCAGCCCCAGCATTTT
TRBV29-1	many	TRBD2	TRBJ2-5	CSGGGGAETQYF	TGCAGCGGCGGGGGGGGCGCGGAGACCCAGTACTTC
TRBV30	many	TRBD2	TRBJ2-2	CAYLAGLNTGELFF	TGTGCCTACCTAGCGGGATTGAACACCGGGGAGCTGTTTTTT
TRBV19	few	-	TRBJ1-5	CAILGRGSQPQHF	TGTGCCATCCTAGGTAGGGGCAGTCAGCCCCAGCATTTT
TRBV18	many	-	TRBJ1-1	CASSPGKVLNTEAFF	TGTGCCAGCTCACCAGGTAAGGTGTTGAACACTGAAGCTTTCTTT
TRBV12-3/TRBV12-4	many	TRBD1	TRBJ2-5	CASSPGQGRETQYF	TGTGCCAGCAGCCCAGGACAGGGGCGGGAGACCCAGTACTTC
TRBV7-2	once	-	TRBJ2-7	CASSSGAGTYEQYF	TGTGCCAGCAGCTCGGGGGCGGGGACCTACGAGCAGTACTTC
TRBV12-3/TRBV12-4	-	TRBD2	TRBJ2-7	CASREGGGVLYF	TGTGCCAGCAGGGAAGGCGGGGGGGTGTTATACTTC
TRBV6-1	-	-	TRBJ1-3	CASKRDQARGNTIYF	TGTGCCAGCAAACGGGACCAAGCCCGCGGAAACACCATATATTTT